This paragraph reports one T cell receptor beta chain. Its matching antigen is unknown. Sequencing was performed with immunoSEQ multiplex PCR; in TCRdb, only in-frame clones are kept and a portion is missing. The sample holds over 8,000 clones, roughly 85% seen once. This entry belongs to a study of follicular helper T cells after annual influenza vaccination. General study results and limits: Plasmablast frequency change correlated with clonality change in ICOS+CD38+ cTfh. Just roughly 9-22% of cells analyzed had recovered productive TCRB sequences.

Germline assignment: CDR1 SEHNR and CDR2 FQNEAQ (reference sequence). Deletions cut 5 bases from V and 0 bases from J, with 12 bases between. This CDR3 spans 15 amino acids. The time point was: 2014-2015 season, pre-vaccination. The rearrangement joins TRBV7-9 to TRBJ2-3, with D unresolved. The clonotype comes from an adult who received the influenza vaccine. Here the sequenced sample was CXCR5+ CD38- circulating T follicular helper cells from blood, taken on the day of influenza vaccination. Specified subset: circulating Tfh, non-naive CD4+CXCR5+PD-1+ (ICOS+CD38+ or ICOS-CD38-). The CDR3 sequence: CASSVDGTSTDTQYF. Here the CDR3 DNA reads TGTGCCAGCAGCGTTGACGGAACTAGCACAGATACGCAGTATTTT.